Listed here is a single TCR beta chain. The antigen is unknown. The data were taken from a study of chemoradiotherapy in HPV16-positive cancers. Overall study findings and caveats: Better recurrence-free survival went with HPV-responsive T-cell expansion in HPV16-positive patients. HPV-specific T cells were functionally defined from only a couple of HPV16-positive patients. Candidate HPV-specific clones and E7-related TCR motifs grew in tumor during treatment.

Data came from immunoSEQ multiplex PCR; TCRdb stores just in-frame clones and leaves some out. The table lists approximately 50,000 clones, under 95% of them singletons. This sequence was found in a human donor with HPV-associated anogenital cancer. This sample comprised blood, obtained from a patient who underwent chemoradiotherapy.

The CDR3 DNA sequence: TGTGCCAGCAGCCCCACAGGGCTGGTGACCTTC. It is translated as CASSPTGLVTF. The V and J genes are TRBV11-2 and TRBJ1-2, with TRBD1 as a possible D gene (6 bases). Germline lookup yields CDR1 SGHAT and CDR2 FQNNGV. The V end lost 5 bases, the J end lost 14 bases, and 15 bases lay between the germline ends. CDR3 length equals 11 residues.